The rows below give T cell receptor beta chains drawn from one sample of a study of response to subunit inactivated influenza vaccine. MiXCR, run by TCRdb on the RT-PCR reads, gives a single entry per CDR3 protein. This table holds 800,000 to 1,000,000 distinct CDR3 sequences, roughly 20% found once. The material was PBMCs from blood, obtained about 5 days after vaccination. The receptors stem from a man aged 45-65 years who received an inactivated influenza vaccine. Each CDR3 is given with its conserved first and last residue. The D gene is left open where the match is weak. A row's size may be missing; if present it is once, few, many or a size class.

V,size,D,J,DNA,CDR3
TRBV20-1,few,NA,TRBJ1-2,TGCAGTGCTAGCATGGGAGGTGACTATGGCTACACCTTC,CSASMGGDYGYTF
TRBV15,few,TRBD1,TRBJ2-7,TGTGCCACCAGTGCCAAAGGGACAGTCACTCTTTACGAGCAGTACTTC,CATSAKGTVTLYEQYF
TRBV20-1,NA,TRBD2,TRBJ2-7,TGCAGTGCGAACGGACTAGCGGGAATCCACTACGAGCAGTACTTC,CSANGLAGIHYEQYF
TRBV28,few,NA,TRBJ2-2,TGTGCCAGCAGAGGACAGGGACTAAACACCGGGGAGCTGTTTTTT,CASRGQGLNTGELFF
TRBV4-1,NA,NA,TRBJ2-1,TGCGCCAGCAGCCAAGTCCTAGGGTACAATGAGCAGTTCTTC,CASSQVLGYNEQFF
TRBV6-1,few,TRBD2,TRBJ2-7,TGTGCCAGCAGTCTTACTAGCGGGAGGACCCGGACGTCCTACGAGCAGTACTTC,CASSLTSGRTRTSYEQYF
TRBV4-2,NA,NA,TRBJ2-5,TGTGCCAGCAGCCCCGGCTCCGAAGCGCCCAGGTACCAAGAGGCCCAGTACTTC,CASSPGSEAPRYQEAQYF
TRBV6-5,NA,NA,TRBJ2-1,TGTGCCAGCAGTTACTCGATGTTGAATGAGCAGTTCTTC,CASSYSMLNEQFF
TRBV7-3,few,TRBD2,TRBJ2-5,TGTGCCAGCAGCCTAAGACTAGCGGGAGGGCCTGGAGGAGAGACCCAGTACTTC,CASSLRLAGGPGGETQYF
TRBV20-1,NA,NA,TRBJ2-1,TGCAGTGCTAGTTCCGACCATTACAATGAGCAGTTCTTC,CSASSDHYNEQFF
TRBV6-6,NA,NA,TRBJ2-1,TGTGCCAGCAAAGGGGGCTCCTACAATGAGCAGTTCTTC,CASKGGSYNEQFF
TRBV7-9,NA,TRBD1,TRBJ1-5,TGTGCCAGCAGCACGAGCGGACAGGGGTTTTATCAGCCCCAGCATTTT,CASSTSGQGFYQPQHF
TRBV4-3,NA,TRBD1,TRBJ2-3,TGCGCCAGCAGCCAAGGGGTCCCGGGACAGGGAACAGATACGCAGTATTTT,CASSQGVPGQGTDTQYF
TRBV30,few,NA,TRBJ2-7,TGTGCCTGGAGTTTAGCCACCCCTGGGGAGCAGTACTTC,CAWSLATPGEQYF
TRBV6-4,NA,TRBD2,TRBJ2-1,TGTGCCAGCAGTGGGATCATCGGACTAGCGGGCCTCAATGAGCAGTTCTTC,CASSGIIGLAGLNEQFF
TRBV12-3/TRBV12-4,many,NA,TRBJ2-3,TGTGCCAGCAGTTTCGGACTGAATACGCAGTATTTT,CASSFGLNTQYF
TRBV5-1,few,NA,TRBJ2-3,TGCGCCAGCAGCCAAAGACAGGGAGGTGCAGATACGCAGTATTTT,CASSQRQGGADTQYF
TRBV5-6,NA,NA,TRBJ2-7,TGTGCCAGCAGCTTGGCCTATGGAGGCTGGGAGCAGTACTTC,CASSLAYGGWEQYF
TRBV5-1,many,NA,TRBJ2-5,TGCGCCAGCAGCGTCAACCCCCAGCAAGAGACCCAGTACTTC,CASSVNPQQETQYF
TRBV7-6,NA,NA,TRBJ2-1,TGTGCCAGCAGCTTAGGCAGGAATGGATTAAATGAGCAGTTCTTC,CASSLGRNGLNEQFF